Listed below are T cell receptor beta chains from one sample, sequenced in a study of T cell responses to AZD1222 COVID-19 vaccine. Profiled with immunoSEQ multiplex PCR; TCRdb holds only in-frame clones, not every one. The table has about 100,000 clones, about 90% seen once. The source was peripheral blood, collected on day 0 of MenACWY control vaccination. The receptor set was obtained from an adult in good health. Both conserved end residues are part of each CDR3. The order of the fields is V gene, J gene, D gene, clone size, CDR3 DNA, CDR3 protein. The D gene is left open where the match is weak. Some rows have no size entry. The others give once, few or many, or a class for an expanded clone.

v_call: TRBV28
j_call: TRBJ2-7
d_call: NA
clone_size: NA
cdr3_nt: TGTGCCAGCAGTTTGGAACAGGAAACCTACGAGCAGTACTTC
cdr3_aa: CASSLEQETYEQYF

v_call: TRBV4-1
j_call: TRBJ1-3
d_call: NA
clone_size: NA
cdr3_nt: TGCGCCAGCAGCCACCCGCCCCCGGGGGGAAACACCATATATTTT
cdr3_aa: CASSHPPPGGNTIYF

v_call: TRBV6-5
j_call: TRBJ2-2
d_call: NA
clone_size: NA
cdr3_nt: TGTGCCTCCATGTTCGCGGGGCTGAACACCGGGGAGCTGTTTTTT
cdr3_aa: CASMFAGLNTGELFF

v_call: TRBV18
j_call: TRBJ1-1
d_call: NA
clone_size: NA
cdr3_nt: TGTGCCAGCTCACAACAGGTGAACACTGAAGCTTTCTTT
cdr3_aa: CASSQQVNTEAFF

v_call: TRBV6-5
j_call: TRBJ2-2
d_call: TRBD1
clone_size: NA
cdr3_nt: TGTGCCAGCAGTACGGACAGGGGGACCGGGGAGCTGTTTTTT
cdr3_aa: CASSTDRGTGELFF

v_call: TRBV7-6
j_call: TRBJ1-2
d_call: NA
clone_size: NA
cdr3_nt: TGTGCCAGCAGGACTACTCCCTATGGCTACACCTTC
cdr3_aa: CASRTTPYGYTF

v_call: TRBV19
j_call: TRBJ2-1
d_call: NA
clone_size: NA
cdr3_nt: TGTGCTTCTGCCGGGATGTACAATGAGCAGTTCTTC
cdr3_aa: CASAGMYNEQFF

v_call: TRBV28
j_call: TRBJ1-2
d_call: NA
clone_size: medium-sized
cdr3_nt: TGTGCCAGCACCCGAGGAGAGGGGAGCTATGGCTACACCTTC
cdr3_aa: CASTRGEGSYGYTF

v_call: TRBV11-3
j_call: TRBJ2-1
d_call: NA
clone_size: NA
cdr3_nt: TGTGCCAGCAGCTTAGACTTTCACAATGAGCAGTTCTTC
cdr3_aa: CASSLDFHNEQFF

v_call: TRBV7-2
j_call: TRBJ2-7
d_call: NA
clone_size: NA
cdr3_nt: TGTGCCAGCAGCTTAGCTGGCGGGATCTCCTTCGAGCAGTACTTC
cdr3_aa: CASSLAGGISFEQYF

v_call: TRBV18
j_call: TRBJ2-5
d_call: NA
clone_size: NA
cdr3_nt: TGTGCCAGCTCACTGGGTTCCAGAGAGACCCAGTACTTC
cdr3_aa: CASSLGSRETQYF

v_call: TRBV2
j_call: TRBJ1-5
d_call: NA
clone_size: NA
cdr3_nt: TGTGCCAGCAGGACCGGGGCCGGGAATCAGCCCCAGCATTTT
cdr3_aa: CASRTGAGNQPQHF

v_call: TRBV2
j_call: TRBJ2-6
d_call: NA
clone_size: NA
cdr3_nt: TGTGCCAGCAGTGAAGCGAGGGCAGCTGGGGCCAACGTCCTGACTTTC
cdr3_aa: CASSEARAAGANVLTF

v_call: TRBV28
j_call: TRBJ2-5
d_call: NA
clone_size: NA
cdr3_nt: TGTGCCAGCAGTTTCGGTAGCGCGCAAGAGACCCAGTACTTC
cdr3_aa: CASSFGSAQETQYF

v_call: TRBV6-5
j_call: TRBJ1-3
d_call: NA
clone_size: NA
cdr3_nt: TGTGCCAGCAGGCAAGGTGTAATCGGAAACACCATATATTTT
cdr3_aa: CASRQGVIGNTIYF

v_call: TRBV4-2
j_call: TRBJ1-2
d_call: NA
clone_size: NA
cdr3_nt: TGTGCCAGCAGCCAAGGGGCAGGGTCCAACTATGGCTACACCTTC
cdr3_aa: CASSQGAGSNYGYTF

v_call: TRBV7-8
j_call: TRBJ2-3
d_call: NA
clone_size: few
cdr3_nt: TGTGCCAGCAGCCCCGTAGATACGCAGTATTTT
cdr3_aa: CASSPVDTQYF

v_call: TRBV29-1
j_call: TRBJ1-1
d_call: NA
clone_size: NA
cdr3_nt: TGCAGCGCCCCTGCCCCTGCCAACACTGAAGCTTTCTTT
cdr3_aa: CSAPAPANTEAFF

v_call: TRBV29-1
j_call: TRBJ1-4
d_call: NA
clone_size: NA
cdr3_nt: TGCAGCGTTGAGACAGCGGGTGAAAAACTGTTTTTT
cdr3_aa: CSVETAGEKLFF

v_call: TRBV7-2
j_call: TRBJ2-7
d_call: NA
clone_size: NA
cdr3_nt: TGTGCCAGCAGCTTAGCTAGGGACGGCTACGAGCAGTACTTC
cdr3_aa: CASSLARDGYEQYF

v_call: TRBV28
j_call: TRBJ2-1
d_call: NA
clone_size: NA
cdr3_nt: TGTGCCACCCAGCGGAGCTCCTACAATGAGCAGTTCTTC
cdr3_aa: CATQRSSYNEQFF

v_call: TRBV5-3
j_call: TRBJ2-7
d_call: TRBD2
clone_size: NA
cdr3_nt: TGTGCCAGAAGCTGTAGCGGGAGTGGATACGAGCAGTACTTC
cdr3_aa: CARSCSGSGYEQYF

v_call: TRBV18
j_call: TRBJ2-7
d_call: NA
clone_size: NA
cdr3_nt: TGTGCCAGCTCACCAGCTAGTTCCCTGGTCCCCTACGAGCAGTACTTC
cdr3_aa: CASSPASSLVPYEQYF

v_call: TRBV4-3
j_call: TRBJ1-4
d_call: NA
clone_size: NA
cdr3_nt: TGCGCCAGCAGCCAATCTGTAGCAACTAATGAAAAACTGTTTTTT
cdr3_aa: CASSQSVATNEKLFF

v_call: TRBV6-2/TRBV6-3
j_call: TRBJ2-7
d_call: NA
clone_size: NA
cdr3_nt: TGTGCCAGCAGTACGCGGGCCTACGAGCAGTACTTC
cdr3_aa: CASSTRAYEQYF

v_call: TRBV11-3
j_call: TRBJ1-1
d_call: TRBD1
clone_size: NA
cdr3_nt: TGTGCCAGCAGCTCCACAGGGGGCAACACTGAAGCTTTCTTT
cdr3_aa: CASSSTGGNTEAFF

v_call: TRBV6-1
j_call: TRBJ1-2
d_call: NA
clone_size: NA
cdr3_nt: TGTGCCAGCAGTGACGGCTTTGGCAGTTCCGGGGTTGGCGGCTACACCTTC
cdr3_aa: CASSDGFGSSGVGGYTF

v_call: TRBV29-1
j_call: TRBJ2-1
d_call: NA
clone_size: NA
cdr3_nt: TGCAGCGCCGGGGACCCAAGGAATGAGCAGTTCTTC
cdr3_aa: CSAGDPRNEQFF